The clone carrying this T cell receptor beta chain showed up just a few times. Its antigen is unknown. This sample is drawn from a study of blood T cells in healthy people across ages. Overall study findings and caveats: Estimated diversity, derived from one million T cells, was regarded as an underestimate.

The CDR3 runs 14 residues. Trimming left V 10 bases short and J 2 bases short, with 14 bases between. Germline lookup yields CDR1 ENHRY and CDR2 SYGVKD. The second PCR ran roughly 6 to 11 cycles with a sample-barcoded 5' primer and J-beta primers. From the 5' RACE reads, TCRdb called clonotypes with MiXCR, one entry per CDR3 protein. The sample includes 750,000 to 950,000 distinct CDR3 sequences, around a quarter of them seen just once. These data were also filed under a second study, of T cells of mothers and their children. That work contributes: RNA was extracted, and all of it went into cDNA synthesis at roughly 1.5 ug per 15 ul. Over 8.5 million reads per mother and some 2.9 million per child were obtained. In related and unrelated pairs alike, thymic selection shapes TCR recombination output, with inherited differences minor.

Sequencing used blood. The J gene is TRBJ1-4, the V gene TRBV10-3; D not resolved. The origin of this receptor is a boy aged 5-17 years in good health. CDR3 in amino acids: CATGVAGTNEKLFF. CDR3 nucleotides: TGTGCCACAGGTGTGGCAGGCACTAATGAAAAACTGTTTTTT.